The sequence of this TCR beta chain was determined in a study of cytomegalovirus exposure and HLA in healthy donors. Germline V CDR1 and CDR2: SQVTM, ANQGSEA. Trimming removed 4 bases from V and 3 bases from J; junction bases left unmatched: 10. The CDR3 is made up of 15 amino acids. PCR involved 60 Vbeta and 13 Jbeta primers. Profiled with immunoSEQ multiplex PCR; TCRdb holds only in-frame clones, not every one. The table shows roughly 130,000 clones, with 74% occurring only once. J is TRBJ2-5 and V is TRBV29-1, with 8 nucleotides matching TRBD2. This TCR derives from a woman in her forties or fifties in good health and CMV-seropositive. Sequenced sample: PBMCs. The CDR3 sequence: CSVGGTAGEEETQYF. The CDR3 region has the DNA TGCAGCGTTGGTGGTACAGCGGGGGAAGAAGAGACCCAGTACTTC.